A single sample is the source of the 21 T cell receptor beta chains below, sequenced in a study of neurological immune-mediated disorders. From the 5' RACE reads, TCRdb called clonotypes with MiXCR, one entry per CDR3 protein. The data contain approximately 23,000 distinct CDR3 sequences, less than 15% of them singletons. Time point noted: technical triplicate 1. The sample was CD4+ T cells from blood. The receptors stem from a female donor with HTLV-1-associated myelopathy (HAM/TSP).

The table lists this clonotype with many counts. This chain uses TRBV5-1 with TRBJ1-5; D perhaps matches TRBD1 (6 bases). The V end lost 1 base, the J end lost 3 bases, and 11 bases lay between the germline ends. Germline loops: CDR1 SGHRS, CDR2 YFSETQ. The CDR3 covers 15 residues. The CDR3 protein is CASSLWAGDNQPQHF. The CDR3 nucleotides read TGCGCCAGCAGCTTGTGGGCAGGGGACAATCAGCCCCAGCATTTT.

This clonotype was recorded only once. The rearrangement joins TRBV15 to TRBJ1-5, with D unclear. V lost 1 base and J 0 bases, leaving 13 bases between the germline ends. Germline CDR1 and CDR2: LNHNV and YYDKDF (reference sequence). The CDR3 is 17 amino acids. CDR3: CATSRGRTGGSNQPQHF. Written as DNA, the CDR3 is TGTGCCACCAGCAGAGGGAGGACTGGTGGTAGCAATCAGCCCCAGCATTTT.

This clonotype rates as medium-sized. The chain has TRBV10-2 and TRBJ1-5, with D possibly being TRBD1 (5 bases). Trimming took off 7 bases at V and 6 bases at J, with 13 bases between the two ends. The germline V gene encodes CDR1 WSHSY and CDR2 SAAADI. This CDR3 contains 13 residues. CDR3 residues: CASTLGRGQPQHF. The CDR3 DNA follows: TGCGCCAGCACCCTCGGGAGGGGTCAGCCCCAGCATTTT.

This clonotype was detected ten times or more. The chain carries TRBV5-5 and TRBJ2-5, with D possibly matching TRBD2 (5 bases). CDR3 length: 15 amino acids. V lost 2 bases, J lost 1 base, and 12 bases lay in between. Germline V gene lookup returns CDR1 SGHKS and CDR2 YYEKEE (reference sequence). The CDR3 loop is CASSLLRGSQETQYF. The CDR3 DNA reads as TGTGCCAGCAGCTTATTACGAGGGAGCCAAGAGACCCAGTACTTC.

This clonotype was recorded at least ten times. The rearrangement joins TRBV15 to TRBJ2-7; TRBD1 is a possible D gene (5 bases). Trimming stripped 1 base from V and 1 base from J, with 8 bases between. Germline V gene data show CDR1 as LNHNV and CDR2 as YYDKDF (reference sequence). This CDR3 has 14 residues. The CDR3 nucleotides are TGTGCCACCAGCAGAGCAGGGTTTTCCTACGAGCAGTACTTC. This codes for CATSRAGFSYEQYF.

This clonotype was seen repeatedly, ten times or more. The chain carries TRBV6-1 and TRBJ2-7; D ambiguous. CDR3 length: 14 amino acids. Germline loops: CDR1 MNHNS, CDR2 SASEGT. V lost 7 bases, J lost 0 bases, and 13 bases lay in between. In nucleotides, the CDR3 is TGTGCCAGCAACCTTGACAACTTCTCCTACGAGCAGTACTTC. Amino acids: CASNLDNFSYEQYF.

This clonotype has at least ten counts. The chain combines TRBV5-1 with TRBJ2-2, with TRBD1 identical over 12 bases. Germline assignment: CDR1 SGHRS and CDR2 YFSETQ. The CDR3 contains 15 residues. Trimming cost V 5 bases and J 6 bases; bases outside gene matches: 5. CDR3 sequence reads: CASRGQGAGAGELFF. The CDR3 nucleotides are TGCGCCAGCAGGGGACAGGGGGCAGGAGCCGGGGAGCTGTTTTTT.

The chain couples TRBV20-1 to TRBJ2-7, with D perhaps matching TRBD1 (6 bases). The CDR3 covers 12 residues. V lost 3 bases to trimming and J lost 4 bases, with 10 bases between them. Per germline, CDR1 DFQATT and CDR2 SNEGSKA (reference sequence). This CDR3 reads CSARRGQYEQYF. CDR3 nucleotide sequence: TGCAGTGCTAGGAGGGGACAATACGAGCAGTACTTC.

There are many counts of this clonotype. V and J are TRBV12-3 or TRBV12-4 and TRBJ2-7; D tentatively reads TRBD1 or TRBD2 (5 bases each). V lost 7 bases and J 2 bases, leaving 12 bases between the germline ends. This CDR3 has 13 residues. CDR3 sequence (DNA): TGTGCCAGCACCCCGGGACCAACCTACGAGCAGTACTTC. This sequence encodes CASTPGPTYEQYF.

This clonotype was detected ten times or more. This rearrangement joins TRBV4-1 to TRBJ2-5; D unresolved. This CDR3 is 13 amino acids long. The germline V and J ends were trimmed by 3 bases and 1 base, with 6 bases remaining between them. The V gene's germline CDR1 is MGHRA and CDR2 YSYEKL. The DNA for the CDR3 is TGCGCCAGCAGCCACCCCCCCCAAGAGACCCAGTACTTC. Translated, it gives CASSHPPQETQYF.

This clonotype was counted at least ten times. The chain couples TRBV20-1 to TRBJ2-7, with TRBD1 identical over 9 bases. Germline CDR1 and CDR2: DFQATT and SNEGSKA (reference sequence). The J segment lost 3 bases and the V segment lost 3 bases, leaving 6 bases of the junction unmatched. The CDR3 runs to 14 residues. CDR3 protein: CSARKTGGIYEQYF. In nucleotides, the CDR3 is TGCAGTGCTAGGAAGACAGGGGGAATCTACGAGCAGTACTTC.

This clonotype rates as medium-sized. The chain employs TRBV28 and TRBJ1-1; no clear D. Per the germline V gene, CDR1 is MDHEN and CDR2 is SYDVKM. V lost 5 bases, J lost 2 bases, and 3 bases lay in between. This CDR3 comprises 11 residues. CDR3 region: CASSTNTEAFF. DNA of the CDR3: TGTGCCAGCAGTACCAACACTGAAGCTTTCTTT.

This clonotype came up many times. One end of the junction is discordant with germline, which a read error may explain. The CDR3 here is CSAEKTEGSYEQYF. The CDR3 DNA follows: TGCAGCGCTGAAAAGACAGAGGGAAGCTACGAGCAGTACTTC. This chain connects TRBV29-1 to TRBJ2-7; the D call may be TRBD1 or TRBD2 (5 bases each). The CDR3 extends over 14 amino acids. Looked up from germline, CDR1 is SQVTM and CDR2 is ANQGSEA.

This clonotype has a count of ten or more. V is TRBV11-2 and J is TRBJ2-5; 11 nucleotides align to TRBD2. The CDR3 length is 16 residues. Germline CDR1 is SGHAT and CDR2 is FQNNGV. After removal of 3 bases from V and 1 base from J, the junction contained 4 bases not matched to a gene. CDR3 bases: TGTGCCAGCAGCTTTGGGCTAGCGGGAGGCCAAGAGACCCAGTACTTC. Its protein product is CASSFGLAGGQETQYF.

This clonotype has ten or more counts. The chain carries TRBV2 and TRBJ1-1; 8 positions match TRBD1. This CDR3 region has 16 residues. CDR1 is SNHLY, CDR2 FYNNEI, per germline. V dropped 4 bases and J dropped 2; count of bases not matched to a gene: 9. The CDR3 region has the DNA TGTGCCAGCAGTGGGGTCGTGACAGGGGCTAACACTGAAGCTTTCTTT. It translates to CASSGVVTGANTEAFF. Using reference TRBV2 and TRBJ1-1 for the parts outside the CDR3, the full variable domain is EPEVTQTPSHQVTQMGQEVILRCVPISNHLYFYWYRQILGQKVEFLVSFYNNEISEKSEIFDDQFSVERPDGSNFTLKIRSTKLEDSAMYFCASSGVVTGANTEAFFGQGTRLTVV.

The sample holds many counts of this clonotype. The V and J genes are TRBV20-1 and TRBJ1-1, with D perhaps matching TRBD1 (6 bases). The CDR3 has 14 amino acids. Between the trimmed V and J ends, which lost 3 bases and 5 bases, there was a span of 16 bases. Germline V gene data show CDR1 as DFQATT and CDR2 as SNEGSKA (reference sequence). As DNA, the CDR3 is TGCAGTGCTAGTCACGGAGGGGGAGGAACTGAAGCTTTCTTT. Protein product: CSASHGGGGTEAFF.

This clonotype was seen at least ten times. CDR3 sequence (DNA): TGTGCCAGCAGCTTAATGGAGTTGAATACGCAGTATTTT. Residues: CASSLMELNTQYF. This rearrangement joins TRBV7-8 to TRBJ2-3; D ambiguous. Germline V gene sequence: CDR1 SGHVS, CDR2 FQNEAQ. V lost 2 bases and J lost 7, with 10 bases in between. The CDR3 totals 13 residues.

There are many counts of this clonotype. This sequence joins TRBV11-1 and TRBJ2-5; TRBD1 matches 10 bases. The CDR3 covers 17 residues. The V gene's germline CDR1 is SGHAT and CDR2 FQDESV (reference sequence). The J segment lost 1 base and the V segment lost 2 bases, leaving 7 bases of the junction unmatched. The CDR3 sequence is CASSLPRTGGSQETQYF. In DNA, the CDR3 is TGTGCCAGCAGCTTACCTCGGACAGGGGGGTCCCAAGAGACCCAGTACTTC.

This clonotype was counted at least ten times. Here the CDR3 DNA reads TGCAGTGCCGCAGGGGGTAGCGGGAGGGGGAACATTTACAATGAGCAGTTCTTC. Residues: CSAAGGSGRGNIYNEQFF. The rearrangement joins TRBV20-1 to TRBJ2-1; 11 nucleotides align to TRBD2. CDR3 length: 18 residues. The J segment lost 4 bases and the V segment lost 6 bases, leaving 17 bases of the junction unmatched. Germline CDR1 is DFQATT and CDR2 is SNEGSKA (reference sequence).

The genes are TRBV7-3 and TRBJ2-1; D is possibly TRBD2 (6 bases). Per the germline V gene, CDR1 is SGHTA and CDR2 is FQGTGA. Trimming removed 5 bases from V and 6 bases from J, with 17 bases in between. CDR3 size: 15 residues. In DNA form, the CDR3 reads TGTGCCAGCAGCGCGACGGGAGATTGGGGCAATGAGCAGTTCTTC. It codes for CASSATGDWGNEQFF.

V and J are TRBV19 and TRBJ2-1; D is unclear. V dropped 3 bases and J dropped 6 bases, with 12 bases sitting between them. The CDR3 length is 14 residues. Germline V lookup: CDR1 LNHDA, CDR2 SQIVND (reference sequence). CDR3 nucleotide sequence: TGTGCCAGTAGTATTGCTGGATGGCCCAATGAGCAGTTCTTC. Protein sequence: CASSIAGWPNEQFF.